This T cell receptor beta chain was retrieved from a study of long-term antiretroviral therapy in people with HIV. Study-wide results and limits: Participants lacked recorded data on ART adherence, viral resistance or therapy changes. Clones that had undergone expansion before ART prevailed in the repertoire throughout all time points. CDR3 lengths in HIV samples spanned a narrower range than controls.

For this clone: Its target is not known.

Survey-level resolution applied to immunoSEQ assay v3.0. Assay used: immunoSEQ multiplex PCR; TCRdb lists only in-frame clones, some missing. The repertoire has 23,000 or so clones, around four fifths of them found once; the top ten carry approximately 15%. The trim removed 3 bases at V and 0 bases at J, leaving 2 bases unmatched. The CDR3 is 15 amino acids. CDR1 and CDR2 from the germline V gene are KGHSH and LQKENI. Before DNA extraction, about 1-10 million cryopreserved PBMC were held in the samples. The TCR originated in a man younger than 40 with HIV. V gene TRBV18 combines with J gene TRBJ2-7; TRBD1 matches at 10 bases. The input for sequencing was unsorted PBMCs, taken around 4.1 years after starting antiretroviral therapy. In nucleotides, the CDR3 is TGTGCCAGCTCACCGACAGGGGGCCTCTCCTACGAGCAGTACTTC. Translation: CASSPTGGLSYEQYF.